What follows is one T cell receptor beta chain and its context. Germline V gene lookup returns CDR1 MNHNS and CDR2 SASEGT. V trimming: 1 base; J trimming: 6 bases; junction bases outside the gene matches: 4. The CDR3 has 15 amino acids. Method: immunoSEQ multiplex PCR; TCRdb's copy keeps in-frame clones and lacks some. The sample holds about 56,000 clones, approximately 80% seen once. This entry is derived from a study of blood T cell repertoires in COVID-19. Background on the study: From T cells, B-cell-depleted T cells, or PBMCs came the material, which was cDNA or gDNA.

This receptor was taken from a woman older than 75 with acute or convalescent COVID-19. The material sequenced was peripheral blood. The chain is built from TRBV6-1 and TRBJ2-2; 8 nucleotides match TRBD2. CDR3 nucleotide sequence: TGTGCCAGCAGTGAAGGGACTAGCCGGGCCGGGGAGCTGTTTTTT. Its protein is CASSEGTSRAGELFF.